Each of the 2 T cell receptor beta chains below was sequenced from the same sample in a study of cytomegalovirus exposure and HLA in healthy donors. PCR amplification relied on 60 Vbeta primers (plus 13 Jbeta primers). Measured with immunoSEQ multiplex PCR; TCRdb has only the in-frame clones, and not every one. Recorded for this sample: more than 40,000 clones. Specimen: PBMCs. The receptors were sampled from a man in his forties or fifties in good health and CMV-seropositive.

The chain joins TRBV28 to TRBJ1-2; the match to TRBD1 covers 12 bases. V trimming: 2 bases; J trimming: 3 bases; junction bases outside the gene matches: 13. CDR1 and CDR2 (germline): MDHEN, SYDVKM. This CDR3 has 19 amino acids. In DNA form, the CDR3 reads TGTGCCAGCAGTTTAATCGGGACAGGGGGCGCTCTTTTTCACTATGGCTACACCTTC. Translation: CASSLIGTGGALFHYGYTF.

The genes are TRBV2 and TRBJ2-3; TRBD2 is a possible D gene (6 bases). Germline V CDR1 and CDR2: SNHLY, FYNNEI. CDR3 length: 15 amino acids. Trimming removed 6 bases from V and 4 bases from J, with 17 bases in between. The CDR3 coding sequence is TGTGCCAGCAGCAGAGCGGGTAATATGGCAGATACGCAGTATTTT. It specifies CASSRAGNMADTQYF.